The clone carrying this T cell receptor (beta chain) turned up a few times. Its cognate antigen is unknown. This specimen belongs to a study of T-cell reconstitution after alpha-beta-depleted transplantation in children. Study-level points and caveats: T-cell counts and diversity at one year following transplant were attributed mainly to newly produced T cells. Day-60 TCRbeta diversity that was high in some patients was derived from surviving recipient T cells and thymic progenitors. As was reported, about two months after transplant, alpha-beta T cells came from several hundred expanded graft clones.

The V gene end was trimmed by 1 base and the J gene end by 1 base; junction bases not matched to a gene: 7. The CDR3 loop spans 16 amino acids. Germline CDR1 is SGHRS and CDR2 is YFSETQ. Preparation of the TCRbeta library used unique molecular identifiers. TCRdb re-called the PCR reads with MiXCR, one entry per CDR3 protein. The table includes about a million distinct CDR3 sequences, roughly 29% detected once. This receptor was obtained from a boy younger than two who had a stem cell transplant for SCID, so the T cells may come from the graft donor. Source: PBMCs, mostly from graft donor cells, taken 360 days after TCRalphabeta/CD19-depleted stem cell transplant. The chain couples TRBV5-1 to TRBJ1-1, with 7 positions matching TRBD1. CDR3 DNA sequence: TGCGCCAGCAGCTTGTTCCTGGACAGGCCGAACACTGAAGCTTTCTTT. It is translated as CASSLFLDRPNTEAFF.